What follows are 3 T cell receptor beta chains derived from one specimen sequenced in a study of T cell responses to AZD1222 COVID-19 vaccine. Some clones are missing from TCRdb's copy, which holds only in-frame ones; the method was immunoSEQ multiplex PCR. This table holds fewer than 250,000 clones, 80% to 95% found once. The sequencing here drew on peripheral blood, taken on day 0 of AZD1222 vaccination. Source of these receptors: an adult in good health.

CDR3 region: CASSLEGPRTPGYTF. CDR3 in DNA: TGCGCCAGCAGCTTGGAGGGGCCAAGGACTCCTGGCTACACCTTC. The rearrangement uses TRBV5-1 and TRBJ1-2; possibly TRBD1 for D (5 bases). The germline V gene encodes CDR1 SGHRS and CDR2 YFSETQ. The length of the CDR3 is 15 residues. V was pared by 0 bases and J by 7 bases, with 16 bases between.

V and J are TRBV10-1 and TRBJ1-5; D remains unclear. V lost 4 bases and J 0 bases, leaving 7 bases between the germline ends. Per germline, CDR1 WNHNN and CDR2 SYGVQD (reference sequence). This CDR3 is built from 14 residues. The CDR3 DNA reads TGCGCCAGCAGTGCGGGGAATAGCAATCAGCCCCAGCATTTT. Translated, it gives CASSAGNSNQPQHF.

The chain links TRBV6-2 or TRBV6-3 to TRBJ1-3; D is possibly TRBD1 (6 bases). The CDR3 consists of 16 residues. Germline V CDR1 and CDR2: MNHEY, SVGEGT. Trimming took 5 bases from V and 2 from J, leaving 16 bases between them. In nucleotides, the CDR3 is TGTGCCAGCAGTCTTGGTTCCGCAGGGGCTGGAAACACCATATATTTT. It codes for CASSLGSAGAGNTIYF.